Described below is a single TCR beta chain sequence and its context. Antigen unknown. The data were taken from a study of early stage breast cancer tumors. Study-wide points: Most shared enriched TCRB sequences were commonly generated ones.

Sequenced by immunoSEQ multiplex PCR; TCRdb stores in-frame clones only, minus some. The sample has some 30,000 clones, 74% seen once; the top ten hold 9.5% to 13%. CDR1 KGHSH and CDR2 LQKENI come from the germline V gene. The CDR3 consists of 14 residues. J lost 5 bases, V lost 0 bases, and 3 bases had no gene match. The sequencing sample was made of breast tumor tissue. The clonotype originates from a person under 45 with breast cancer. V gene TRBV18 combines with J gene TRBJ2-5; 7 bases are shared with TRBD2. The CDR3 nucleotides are TGTGCCAGCTCACCACCGTCCGGGAGGGAGACCCAGTACTTC. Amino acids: CASSPPSGRETQYF.